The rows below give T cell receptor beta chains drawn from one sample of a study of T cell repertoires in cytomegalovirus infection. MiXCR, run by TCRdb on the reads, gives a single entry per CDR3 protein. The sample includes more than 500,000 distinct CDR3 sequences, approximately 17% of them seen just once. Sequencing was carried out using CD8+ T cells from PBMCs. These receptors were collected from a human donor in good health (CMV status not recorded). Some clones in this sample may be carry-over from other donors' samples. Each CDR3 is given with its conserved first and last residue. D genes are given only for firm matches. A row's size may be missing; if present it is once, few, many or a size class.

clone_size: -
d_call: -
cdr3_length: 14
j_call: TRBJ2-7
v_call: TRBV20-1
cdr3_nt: TGCAGTGCTAGAGATCTGGATTCTTCCTACGAGCAGTACTTC
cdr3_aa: CSARDLDSSYEQYF

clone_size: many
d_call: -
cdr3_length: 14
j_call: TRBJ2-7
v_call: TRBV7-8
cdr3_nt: TGTGCCAGCAGCTTAGGGGGCTCTTACTACGAGCAGTACTTC
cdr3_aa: CASSLGGSYYEQYF

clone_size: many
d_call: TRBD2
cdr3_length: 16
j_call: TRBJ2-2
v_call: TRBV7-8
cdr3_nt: TGTGCCAGCAGCTTAGAGGCTAGCGGTCTGACCGGGGAGCTGTTTTTT
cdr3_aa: CASSLEASGLTGELFF

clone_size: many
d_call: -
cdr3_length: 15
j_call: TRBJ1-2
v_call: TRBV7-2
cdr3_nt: TGTGCCAGCAGCTTAGAGCAGGACGGATTCTATGGCTACACCTTC
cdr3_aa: CASSLEQDGFYGYTF

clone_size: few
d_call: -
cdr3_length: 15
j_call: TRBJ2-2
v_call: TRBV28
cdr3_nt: TGTGCCAGCAGTTTATTCCAGGAGAACACCGGGGAGCTGTTTTTT
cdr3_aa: CASSLFQENTGELFF

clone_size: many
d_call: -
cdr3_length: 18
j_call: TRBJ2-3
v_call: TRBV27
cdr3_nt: TGTGCCAGCTCTATATCCCCCTTGGGGAGTTCTCGCACAGATACGCAGTATTTT
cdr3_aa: CASSISPLGSSRTDTQYF

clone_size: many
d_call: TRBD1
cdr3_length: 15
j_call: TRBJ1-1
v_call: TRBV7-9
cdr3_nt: TGTGCCAGCAGCCGGACAGGGGAACCTTCGGGTGAAGCTTTCTTT
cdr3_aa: CASSRTGEPSGEAFF

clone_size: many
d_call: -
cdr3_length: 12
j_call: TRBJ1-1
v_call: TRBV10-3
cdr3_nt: TGTGCCATCAGGGCCGTGAACACTGAAGCTTTCTTT
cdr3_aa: CAIRAVNTEAFF

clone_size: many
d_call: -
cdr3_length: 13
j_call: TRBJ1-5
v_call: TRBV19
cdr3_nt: TGTGCCAGTTTGGAGGAGGGCAATCAGCCCCAGCATTTT
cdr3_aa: CASLEEGNQPQHF

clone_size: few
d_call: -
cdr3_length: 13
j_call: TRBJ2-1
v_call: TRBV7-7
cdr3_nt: TGTGCCAGCAGCCAAAGATCCGTCAATGAGCAGTTCTTC
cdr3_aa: CASSQRSVNEQFF

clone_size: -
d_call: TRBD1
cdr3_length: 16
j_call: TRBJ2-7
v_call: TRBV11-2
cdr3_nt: TGTGCCAGCAGCCACCCCGCGGGACAGGGGGCGTGGGAGCAGTACTTC
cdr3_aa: CASSHPAGQGAWEQYF

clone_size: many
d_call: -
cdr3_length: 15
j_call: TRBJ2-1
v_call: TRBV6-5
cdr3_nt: TGTGCCAGCAGTTACGGAGGGGGCCACTGGGGTGAGCAGTTCTTC
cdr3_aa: CASSYGGGHWGEQFF

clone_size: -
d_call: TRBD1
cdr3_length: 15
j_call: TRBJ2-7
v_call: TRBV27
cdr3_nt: TGTGCCAGCAGTGGAGGGACAGGGGTAATCTACGAGCAGTACTTC
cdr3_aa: CASSGGTGVIYEQYF

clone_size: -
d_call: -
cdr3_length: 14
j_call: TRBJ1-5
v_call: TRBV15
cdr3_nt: TGTGCCACCAGCCGCCGGGACAGCAATCAGCCCCAGCATTTT
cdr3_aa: CATSRRDSNQPQHF

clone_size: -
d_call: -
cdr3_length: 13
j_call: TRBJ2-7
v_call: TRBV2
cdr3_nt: TGTGCCAGCAGGGTGGCGGAAGCCTACGAGCAGTACTTC
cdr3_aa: CASRVAEAYEQYF

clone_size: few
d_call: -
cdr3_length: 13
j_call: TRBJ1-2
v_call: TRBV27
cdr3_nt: TGTGCCAGCGCCTGGGGAGGGGGCTATGGCTACACCTTC
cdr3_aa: CASAWGGGYGYTF

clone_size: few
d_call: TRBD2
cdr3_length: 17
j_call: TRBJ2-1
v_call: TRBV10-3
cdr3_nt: TGTGCCATCACCCGAAGGGAGGGCGGGGGGGGCTTCAATGAGCAGTTCTTC
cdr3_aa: CAITRREGGGGFNEQFF

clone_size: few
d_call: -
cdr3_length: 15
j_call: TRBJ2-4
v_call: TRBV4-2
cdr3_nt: TGTGCCAGCAGCCAAGATGATGGGGGGATAAACATTCAGTACTTC
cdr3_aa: CASSQDDGGINIQYF

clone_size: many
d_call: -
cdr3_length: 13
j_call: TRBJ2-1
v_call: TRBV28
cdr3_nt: TGTGCCAGCAGTCCCCGGCGGGTGAATGAGCAGTTCTTC
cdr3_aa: CASSPRRVNEQFF

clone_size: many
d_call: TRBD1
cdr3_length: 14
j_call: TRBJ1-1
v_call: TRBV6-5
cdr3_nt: TGTGCCAGCAGTTACTCGACAGGGAGCTCTGAAGCTTTCTTT
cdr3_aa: CASSYSTGSSEAFF

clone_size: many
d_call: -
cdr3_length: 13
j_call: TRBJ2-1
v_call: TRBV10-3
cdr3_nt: TGTGCCATCATGGAGGGCTCCTACAATGAGCAGTTCTTC
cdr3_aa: CAIMEGSYNEQFF

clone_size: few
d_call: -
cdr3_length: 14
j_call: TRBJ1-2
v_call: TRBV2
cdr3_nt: TGTGCCAGCAGGGCTATGACAGGACCCTATGGCTACACCTTC
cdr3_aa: CASRAMTGPYGYTF